This passage covers 13 T cell receptor beta chains from one sample sequenced in a study of shared clonotypes between healthy human individuals. This table comes from immunoSEQ multiplex PCR, and its TCRdb copy is limited to in-frame clones, with some not included. The sample lists approximately 250,000 clones, over 60% seen once, with 11% in the top ten. Sample: memory CD4+ T cells sorted from blood. Indicated subset: CD45RA-negative fraction. Receptors were obtained from a young man in good health.

The chain couples TRBV11-3 to TRBJ2-3; D remains unclear. Trimming took 0 bases from V and 4 from J, leaving 8 bases between them. The germline V gene encodes CDR1 SGHNT and CDR2 YENEEA. The CDR3 extends over 14 amino acids. The CDR3 sequence is CASSLDHGSDTQYF. CDR3 DNA: TGTGCCAGCAGCTTAGATCACGGTTCAGATACGCAGTATTTT.

V usage is TRBV11-2 and J usage is TRBJ1-1; D gene ambiguous. Germline CDR1 is SGHAT and CDR2 is FQNNGV. The V and J ends lost 1 base and 7 bases respectively, with 1 base between them. The CDR3 runs 10 residues. The CDR3 reads CASSLVEAFF. The CDR3 DNA reads TGTGCCAGCAGCTTAGTTGAAGCTTTCTTT. The full variable domain, completed using reference TRBV11-2 and TRBJ1-1, is EAGVAQSPRYKIIEKRQSVAFWCNPISGHATLYWYQQILGQGPKLLIQFQNNGVVDDSQLPKDRFSAERLKGVDSTLKIQPAKLEDSAVYLCASSLVEAFFGQGTRLTVV.

The chain recombines TRBV5-6 with TRBJ2-7; 9 bases match TRBD2. The germline CDR1 and CDR2 sequences are SGHDT and YYEEEE. The CDR3 is 18 amino acids. V was clipped by 2 bases and J by 5 bases; unmatched bases: 17. The CDR3, as DNA: TGTGCCAGCAGCTTAAGTAGGGCTAGCGGGAATGTCTTGGACGAGCAGTACTTC. Protein sequence: CASSLSRASGNVLDEQYF.

This clone occurred a few times. The rearrangement uses TRBV27 and TRBJ2-7; D ambiguous. CDR3 size: 13 residues. The V end lost 7 bases, the J end lost 6 bases, and 16 bases lay between the germline ends. CDR1 and CDR2 from the germline V gene are MNHEY and SMNVEV (reference sequence). CDR3 DNA sequence: TGTGCCAGCACCAGTACCCCCCGTGGCGAGCAGTACTTC. Its translation: CASTSTPRGEQYF.

Turning to this clone: This could be a read error, since a much larger clone is one nucleotide away. The V gene is TRBV29-1, the J gene TRBJ2-2, with 10 nucleotides matching TRBD1. V lost 7 bases to trimming and J lost 7 bases; unmatched junction nucleotides: 9. Germline V gives CDR1 SQVTM, CDR2 ANQGSEA. This CDR3 has 14 residues. CDR3 sequence reads: CSASGTGVGGELFF. The DNA of the CDR3 is TGCAGCGCCTCGGGGACAGGGGTAGGCGGGGAGCTGTTTTTT.

The chain joins TRBV7-2 to TRBJ2-6; tentatively, D is TRBD1 (6 bases). This CDR3 has 16 residues. The germline V gene encodes CDR1 SGHTA and CDR2 FQGNSA. V shed 2 bases and J shed 2 bases, with 10 bases lying between them. CDR3 coding DNA: TGTGCCAGCAGCTTAAATGGGGGCGCTGGGGCCAACGTCCTGACTTTC. Its protein product is CASSLNGGAGANVLTF.

V is TRBV15 and J is TRBJ1-2; a possible D gene is TRBD1 (5 bases). This CDR3 has 15 amino acids. The V end lost 4 bases, the J end lost 2 bases, and 14 bases lay between the germline ends. Germline V gene lookup returns CDR1 LNHNV and CDR2 YYDKDF (reference sequence). The CDR3 reads CATSKSGPWNYGYTF. CDR3 DNA: TGTGCCACCAGCAAATCGGGACCCTGGAACTATGGCTACACCTTC.

The V gene is TRBV14, the J gene TRBJ1-2; D is ambiguous. V was clipped by 4 bases and J by 0 bases, with 6 bases between them. Germline V gene data show CDR1 as SGHDN and CDR2 as FVKESK. The CDR3 contains 13 residues. CDR3 amino acids: CASSPAANYGYTF. CDR3 DNA sequence: TGTGCCAGCAGCCCGGCCGCTAACTATGGCTACACCTTC.

A note on this clone: Its ends do not fully match the called genes, so a read error is possible. The V gene is TRBV7-2, the J gene TRBJ1-1; D is ambiguous. The germline gives CDR1 SGHTA, CDR2 FQGNSA. The CDR3 is made up of 15 amino acids. CDR3 region: CASSPLRTGNAEAFF. The DNA of the CDR3 is TGTGCCAGCAGCCCCCTCCGGACGGGGAACGCTGAAGCTTTCTTT.

The V call is TRBV5-4, the J call TRBJ2-5; D possibly uses TRBD1 or TRBD2 (5 bases each). V lost 0 bases and J 4 bases, leaving 13 bases between the germline ends. CDR1 and CDR2 (germline): SGHNT, YYREEE (reference sequence). The CDR3 loop spans 15 amino acids. CDR3 nucleotide sequence: TGTGCCAGCAGCTTGGCCCCCTCGGGGCGAGAGACCCAGTACTTC. Translation gives CASSLAPSGRETQYF.

On this clone: Possible read error: a much larger clone is one base away. The chain carries TRBV6-1 and TRBJ1-2; unclear D gene. Trimming took 6 bases from V and 4 from J, leaving 12 bases between them. Germline V CDR1 and CDR2: MNHNS, SASEGT. This CDR3 is built from 13 residues. The CDR3, as DNA: TGTGCCAGCAGCGTACAAGGTGTCTATGGCTACACCTTC. Translated: CASSVQGVYGYTF.

The chain couples TRBV2 to TRBJ2-5; the D gene is possibly TRBD1 (6 bases). In germline, CDR1 is SNHLY, CDR2 FYNNEI. The V end was cut by 5 bases, the J end by 3 bases, with 16 bases between. The CDR3 sequence is 15 residues long. The CDR3: CASSTSPGQEETQYF. For the CDR3, the DNA is TGTGCCAGCAGTACCTCCCCGGGACAAGAAGAGACCCAGTACTTC.

The chain uses TRBV5-4 and TRBJ2-5, with TRBD2 identical over 8 bases. CDR1 is SGHNT and CDR2 is YYREEE in the germline V gene (reference sequence). The J segment lost 4 bases and the V segment lost 4 bases, leaving 6 bases of the junction unmatched. The CDR3 totals 14 residues. CDR3 region: CASSATSGAETQYF. Written as DNA, the CDR3 is TGTGCCAGCAGCGCAACTAGCGGTGCAGAGACCCAGTACTTC.